What follows are 18 T cell receptor beta chains derived from one specimen sequenced in a study of T cells in Graves' hyperthyroidism and ophthalmopathy. Authors of the study amplified TCR beta CDR3 regions from RNA transcripts. The primer set for the first-round RT-PCR of the TCR CDR3 was HTBI. Each CDR3 protein is one row after TCRdb ran MiXCR on the multiplex PCR reads. The sample includes some 350,000 distinct CDR3 sequences, approximately 15% seen only once; the top ten take roughly 35%. The sample taken for sequencing was blood. The receptor set was obtained from a woman in her thirties or forties with Graves' ophthalmopathy.

This clonotype came up many times. The CDR3: CASSPSTGAAEAFF. The CDR3 DNA is TGCGCCAGCAGCCCATCGACAGGGGCGGCTGAAGCTTTCTTT. The chain carries TRBV5-1 and TRBJ1-1; 8 nucleotides match TRBD1. V was clipped by 4 bases and J by 6 bases; unmatched bases: 8. The germline V gene has CDR1 SGHRS and CDR2 YFSETQ. The CDR3 loop spans 14 amino acids.

This clonotype was counted ten times or more. J is TRBJ2-1 and V is TRBV15; TRBD2 matches 8 bases. The germline CDR1 and CDR2 sequences are LNHNV and YYDKDF (reference sequence). The V segment lost 6 bases and the J segment 0 bases; nucleotides outside the gene matches: 1. CDR3 length: 14 amino acids. CDR3 DNA: TGTGCCACCAGGGCGGGAGGCTCCTACAATGAGCAGTTCTTC. Residues: CATRAGGSYNEQFF. Full variable domain (outside the CDR3, taken from reference TRBV15 and TRBJ2-1): DAMVIQNPRYQVTQFGKPVTLSCSQTLNHNVMYWYQQKSSQAPKLLFHYYDKDFNNEADTPDNFQSRRPNTSFCFLDIRSPGLGDTAMYLCATRAGGSYNEQFFGPGTRLTVL.

For this clonotype: This clone may be a read error of a much larger clone one base away. The gene calls are TRBV7-8 and TRBJ2-3; D is possibly TRBD1 (6 bases). The CDR3 has 15 amino acids. Looked up from germline, CDR1 is SGHVS and CDR2 is FQNEAQ. The CDR3 region is CASSRTVQGADTQCF. The CDR3 DNA reads TGTGCCAGCAGCCGGACAGTCCAGGGTGCAGATACGCAGTGTTTT.

This clonotype appeared a few times. This rearrangement joins TRBV7-8 to TRBJ2-1; 11 bases are shared with TRBD2. Trimming took 5 bases from V and 3 from J; bases not matched to a gene: 12. This CDR3 has 18 residues. CDR1 is SGHVS and CDR2 is FQNEAQ in the germline V gene. This CDR3 is CASSVLSLAGGLYNEQFF. CDR3 DNA sequence: TGTGCCAGCAGCGTCCTTAGTCTAGCGGGAGGCCTCTACAATGAGCAGTTCTTC.

This clonotype was found many times. J is TRBJ1-2 and V is TRBV2, with 8 bases that match TRBD1. The CDR3 has 14 amino acids. The V and J ends lost 6 bases and 3 bases, in that order; junction bases with no gene match: 6. Germline loops: CDR1 SNHLY, CDR2 FYNNEI. The CDR3 DNA is TGTGCCAGCAGGGCGACACAGGGGGACTATGGCTACACCTTC. Translating gives CASRATQGDYGYTF.

In the case of this clonotype: A read error may produce the germline difference seen at one junction end. The chain uses TRBV20-1 and TRBJ1-5; D is ambiguous. Germline-derived CDR1 and CDR2 are DFQATT and SNEGSKA (reference sequence). The CDR3 totals 14 residues. CDR3 DNA sequence: TGCAGTGCTAGGAAGGCAGGAGGCAATCAACCCCAGCATTTT. Residues: CSARKAGGNQPQHF.

V usage is TRBV24-1 and J usage is TRBJ2-5; D is unclear. The germline gives CDR1 KGHDR, CDR2 SFDVKD. Trimming took off 3 bases at V and 5 bases at J, with 15 bases between the two ends. The CDR3 totals 15 residues. The CDR3 DNA sequence: TGTGCCACCAGTGATCCCCGGAGTCTACGCGAGACCCAGTACTTC. This translates into CATSDPRSLRETQYF.

This clonotype was seen many times. The rearrangement links TRBV10-3 to TRBJ2-1; TRBD2 agrees at 8 bases. Germline loops: CDR1 ENHRY, CDR2 SYGVKD. The V segment lost 11 bases and the J segment 0 bases; nucleotides outside the gene matches: 21. The CDR3 runs 19 residues. Written as DNA, the CDR3 is TGTGCCTCATTTTCCCCAGCGGGGGAATCCACGAGCTCCTACAATGAGCAGTTCTTC. Encoded protein: CASFSPAGESTSSYNEQFF.

Many counts were recorded for this clonotype. J is TRBJ2-7 and V is TRBV5-1; maybe TRBD1 (6 bases). The V gene's germline CDR1 is SGHRS and CDR2 YFSETQ. V was trimmed by 0 bases and J by 5 bases, leaving 12 bases between them. The CDR3 covers 14 residues. Here the CDR3 reads CASSLVRGENEQYF. The CDR3 DNA reads as TGCGCCAGCAGCTTGGTCAGGGGTGAAAACGAGCAGTACTTC.

The chain recombines TRBV12-3 or TRBV12-4 with TRBJ1-5; a possible D gene is TRBD1 (5 bases). V lost 3 bases to trimming and J lost 6 bases, with 12 bases between them. This CDR3 region has 14 residues. CDR3 coding DNA: TGTGCCAGCAGTTTTTACGGGGGTGGTCAGCCCCAGCATTTT. Protein sequence: CASSFYGGGQPQHF.

This clonotype was counted between two and nine times. The chain is built from TRBV6-2 or TRBV6-3 and TRBJ2-2; D ambiguous. This CDR3 has 14 residues. The germline CDR1 and CDR2 sequences are MNHEY and SVGEGT. V lost 4 bases, J lost 1 base, and 7 bases lay in between. Written as DNA, the CDR3 is TGTGCCAGCAGTTCCCAGGTGAACACCGGGGAGCTGTTTTTT. This encodes CASSSQVNTGELFF.

This clonotype was counted ten times or more. V is TRBV12-3 or TRBV12-4 and J is TRBJ1-1; a weak D match, TRBD1 (5 bases). CDR3 length: 14 residues. The V end lost 5 bases, the J end lost 4 bases, and 14 bases lay between the germline ends. The CDR3 is CASSAGGSATEAFF. The CDR3 nucleotides read TGTGCCAGCAGTGCCGGGGGGTCGGCCACTGAAGCTTTCTTT.

This clonotype was detected a few times. This sequence joins TRBV29-1 and TRBJ1-1, with TRBD1 matching over 7 bases. From germline, CDR1 is SQVTM and CDR2 ANQGSEA. V trimming: 7 bases; J trimming: 0 bases; junction bases outside the gene matches: 14. This CDR3 contains 16 residues. The CDR3 protein is CSAMPAPGQLNTEAFF. CDR3 coding DNA: TGCAGCGCCATGCCCGCCCCGGGACAGTTGAACACTGAAGCTTTCTTT. Full variable domain (remainder filled in from reference TRBV29-1 and TRBJ1-1): SAVISQKPSRDICQRGTSLTIQCQVDSQVTMMFWYRQQPGQSLTLIATANQGSEATYESGFVIDKFPISRPNLTFSTLTVSNMSPEDSSIYLCSAMPAPGQLNTEAFFGQGTRLTVV.

This clonotype was picked up many times. The chain is built from TRBV6-1 and TRBJ1-1, with 9 bases fitting TRBD1. The CDR3 contains 13 residues. V gave up 6 bases and J gave up 11 bases; unmatched junction bases: 10. CDR1 and CDR2 from the germline V gene are MNHNS and SASEGT. CDR3 sequence reads: CASRPIGTGRAFF. CDR3 DNA: TGTGCCAGCAGACCAATCGGGACAGGGAGGGCTTTCTTT.

This clonotype came up a few times. The junction departs from germline at one end; a sequencing error may be responsible. The chain is built from TRBV3-1 and TRBJ2-5; no clear D. The CDR3 totals 13 residues. The V gene's germline CDR1 is LGHDT and CDR2 YNNKEL (reference sequence). CDR3 sequence: CASSQDQREAQYF. CDR3 coding DNA: TGTGCCAGCAGCCAAGATCAGAGAGAGGCCCAGTACTTC.

The rearrangement joins TRBV19 to TRBJ1-2; D perhaps matches TRBD1 (6 bases). V lost 6 bases, J lost 3 bases, and 14 bases lay in between. Germline V lookup: CDR1 LNHDA, CDR2 SQIVND (reference sequence). CDR3 length: 14 amino acids. The CDR3 here is CASRPRQDHYGYTF. The CDR3 DNA reads as TGTGCCAGTAGACCGAGACAGGATCACTATGGCTACACCTTC.

This clonotype has ten or more counts. This chain links TRBV12-3 or TRBV12-4 with TRBJ2-2, with D perhaps TRBD1 (5 bases). This CDR3 contains 12 residues. Trimming took 5 bases from V and 7 from J, leaving 8 bases between them. CDR3 region: CASSTGDGELFF. The CDR3, as DNA: TGTGCCAGCAGTACAGGAGACGGGGAGCTGTTTTTT.

This clonotype was seen at least ten times. This rearrangement joins TRBV19 to TRBJ1-5; D remains unclear. The CDR3 totals 13 residues. Between the trimmed V and J ends, which lost 11 bases and 5 bases, there was a span of 16 bases. Germline V gives CDR1 LNHDA, CDR2 SQIVND (reference sequence). CDR3 nucleotide sequence: TGTGCCGCCGCCCGAGCCCGTTATCAGCCCCAGCATTTT. As protein: CAAARARYQPQHF.